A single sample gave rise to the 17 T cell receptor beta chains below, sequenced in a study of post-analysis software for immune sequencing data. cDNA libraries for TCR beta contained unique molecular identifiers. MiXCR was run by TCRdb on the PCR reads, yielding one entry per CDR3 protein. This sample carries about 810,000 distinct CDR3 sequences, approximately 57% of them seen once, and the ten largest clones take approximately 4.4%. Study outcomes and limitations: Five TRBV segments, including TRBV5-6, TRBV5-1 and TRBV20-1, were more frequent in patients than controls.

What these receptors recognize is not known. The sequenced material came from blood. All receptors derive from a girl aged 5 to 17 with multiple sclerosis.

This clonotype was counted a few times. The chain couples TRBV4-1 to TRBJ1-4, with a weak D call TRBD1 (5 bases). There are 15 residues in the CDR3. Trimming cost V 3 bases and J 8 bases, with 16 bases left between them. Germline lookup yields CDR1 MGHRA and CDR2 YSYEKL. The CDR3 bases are TGCGCCAGCAGCCAGGTCGAGCGGGGGAGAGAAAAACTGTTTTTT. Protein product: CASSQVERGREKLFF.

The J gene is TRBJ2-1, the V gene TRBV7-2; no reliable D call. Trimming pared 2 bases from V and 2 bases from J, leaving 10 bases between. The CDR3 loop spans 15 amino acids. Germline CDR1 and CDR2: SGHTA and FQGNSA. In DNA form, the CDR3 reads TGTGCCAGCAGCTTACGTGCGAGCGCCTACAATGAGCAGTTCTTC. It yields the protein CASSLRASAYNEQFF.

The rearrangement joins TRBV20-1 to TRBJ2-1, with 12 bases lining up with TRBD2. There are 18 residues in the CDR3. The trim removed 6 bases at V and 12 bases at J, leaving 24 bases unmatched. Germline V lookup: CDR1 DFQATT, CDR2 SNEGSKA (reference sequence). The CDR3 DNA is TGCAGTGCGGCACGTCCAGACCCTAGCGGGGGGGTGTTAGATACGCAGTTCTTC. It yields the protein CSAARPDPSGGVLDTQFF.

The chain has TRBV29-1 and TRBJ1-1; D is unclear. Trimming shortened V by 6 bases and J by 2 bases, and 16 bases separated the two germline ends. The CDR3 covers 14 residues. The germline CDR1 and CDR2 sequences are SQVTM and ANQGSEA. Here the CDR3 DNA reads TGCAGCGTCGGACCTAAACAGAGAAACACTGAAGCTTTCTTT. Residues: CSVGPKQRNTEAFF.

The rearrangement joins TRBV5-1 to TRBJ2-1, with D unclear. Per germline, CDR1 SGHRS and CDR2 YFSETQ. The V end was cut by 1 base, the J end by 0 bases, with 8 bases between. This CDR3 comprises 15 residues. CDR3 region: CASSLYWSSYNEQFF. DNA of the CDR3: TGCGCCAGCAGCTTGTACTGGAGCTCCTACAATGAGCAGTTCTTC.

CDR3 sequence: CASFSSSGANVLTF. The CDR3 region has the DNA TGTGCCAGCTTTTCGAGCTCTGGGGCCAACGTCCTGACTTTC. The chain is built from TRBV6-5 and TRBJ2-6; D gene ambiguous. Between the trimmed V and J ends, which lost 8 bases and 0 bases, there was a span of 8 bases. From germline, CDR1 is MNHEY and CDR2 SVGAGI. This CDR3 has 14 amino acids.

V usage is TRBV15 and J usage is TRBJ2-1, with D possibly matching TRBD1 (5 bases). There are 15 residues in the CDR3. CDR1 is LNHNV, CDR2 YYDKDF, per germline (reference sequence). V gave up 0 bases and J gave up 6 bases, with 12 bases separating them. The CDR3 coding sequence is TGTGCCACCAGCAGAGATCCTGCAGGGTTCAATGAGCAGTTCTTC. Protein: CATSRDPAGFNEQFF.

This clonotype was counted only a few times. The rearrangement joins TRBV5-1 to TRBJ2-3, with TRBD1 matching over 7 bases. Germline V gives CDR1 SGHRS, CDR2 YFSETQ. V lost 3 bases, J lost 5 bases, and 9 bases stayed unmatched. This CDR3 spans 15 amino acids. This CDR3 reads CASSSRDSLKDTQYF. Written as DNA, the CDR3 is TGCGCCAGCAGCTCCAGGGACAGCCTGAAAGATACGCAGTATTTT.

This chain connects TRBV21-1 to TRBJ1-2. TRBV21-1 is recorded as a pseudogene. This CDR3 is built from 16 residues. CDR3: CASLLWGSPANYGYTF. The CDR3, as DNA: TGTGCCAGTCTCCTATGGGGTTCACCAGCTAACTATGGCTACACCTTC.

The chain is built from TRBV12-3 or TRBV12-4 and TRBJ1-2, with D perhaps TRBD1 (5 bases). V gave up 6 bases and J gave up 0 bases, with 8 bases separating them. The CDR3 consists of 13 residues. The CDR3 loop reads CASRGTTNYGYTF. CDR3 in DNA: TGTGCCAGCAGGGGGACGACTAACTATGGCTACACCTTC.

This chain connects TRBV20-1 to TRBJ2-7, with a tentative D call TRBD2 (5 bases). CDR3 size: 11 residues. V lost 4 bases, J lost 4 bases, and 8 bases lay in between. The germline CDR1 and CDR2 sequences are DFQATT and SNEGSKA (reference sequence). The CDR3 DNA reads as TGCAGTGCTAACGGGGATTACGAGCAGTACTTC. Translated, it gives CSANGDYEQYF.

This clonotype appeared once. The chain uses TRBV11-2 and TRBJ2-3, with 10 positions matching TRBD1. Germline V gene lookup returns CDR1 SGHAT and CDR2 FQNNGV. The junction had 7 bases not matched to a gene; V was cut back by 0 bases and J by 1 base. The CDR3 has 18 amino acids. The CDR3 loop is CASSLDSQGTGGTDTQYF. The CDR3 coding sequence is TGTGCCAGCAGCTTAGATAGCCAAGGGACAGGGGGCACAGATACGCAGTATTTT.

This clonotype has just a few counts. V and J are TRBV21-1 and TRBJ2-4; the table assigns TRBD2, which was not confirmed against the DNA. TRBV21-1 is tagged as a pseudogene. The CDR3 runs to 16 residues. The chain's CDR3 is CASSGPGRSIPNIQYF. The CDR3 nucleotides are TGTGCCAGCAGCGGACCGGGACGGTCCATCCCGAACATTCAGTACTTC.

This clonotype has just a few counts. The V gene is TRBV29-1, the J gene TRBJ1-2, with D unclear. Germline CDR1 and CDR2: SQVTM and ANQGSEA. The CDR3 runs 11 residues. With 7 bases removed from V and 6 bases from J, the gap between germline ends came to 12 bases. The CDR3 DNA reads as TGCAGCGCGGACCGTGTGGATGGCTACACCTTC. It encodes CSADRVDGYTF.

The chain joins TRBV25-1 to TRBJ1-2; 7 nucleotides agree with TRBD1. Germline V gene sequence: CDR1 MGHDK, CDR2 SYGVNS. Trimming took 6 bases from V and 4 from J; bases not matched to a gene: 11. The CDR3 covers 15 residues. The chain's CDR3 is CASRGWTGERYGYTF. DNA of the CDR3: TGTGCCAGCAGAGGCTGGACAGGAGAACGCTATGGCTACACCTTC.

This chain's CDR3 is CSVALNTGELFF. The CDR3 DNA is TGCAGCGTTGCCTTGAACACCGGGGAGCTGTTTTTT. J is TRBJ2-2 and V is TRBV29-1; no firm D call. The CDR3 runs to 12 residues. Trimming took 4 bases from V and 1 from J, leaving 4 bases between them. CDR1 SQVTM and CDR2 ANQGSEA come from the germline V gene.

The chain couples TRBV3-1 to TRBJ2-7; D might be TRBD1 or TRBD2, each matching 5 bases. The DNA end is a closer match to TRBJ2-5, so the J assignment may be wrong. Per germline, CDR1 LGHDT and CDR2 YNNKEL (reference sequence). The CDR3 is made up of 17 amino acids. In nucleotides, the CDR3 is TGTGCCAGCAGCCAAGAATGGCGCCGGGGCCGGGAAGAGACCCAGTACTTC. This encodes CASSQEWRRGREETQYF.